This T cell receptor (beta chain) stems from a study of cytomegalovirus exposure and HLA in healthy donors. About the study: Unique TCR beta sequences numbering over 100 million came from 150 million to 200 million T cells in an earlier analysis.

PCR involved 60 Vbeta and 13 Jbeta primers. Method: immunoSEQ multiplex PCR; TCRdb's copy keeps in-frame clones and lacks some. The data hold tens of thousands of clones, with less than 80% observed a single time. This CDR3 is 15 amino acids long. Per germline, CDR1 MNHNS and CDR2 SASEGT. Deletions cut 8 bases from V and 6 bases from J, with 22 bases between. The chain has TRBV6-1 and TRBJ1-1; no firm D call. The source of this sequence is a woman aged 40 to 50 in good health and CMV-seronegative. The sequencing sample was made of PBMCs. Here the CDR3 reads CASPARTAGSAEAFF. The CDR3 DNA sequence: TGTGCCAGCCCCGCCCGGACTGCGGGATCGGCTGAAGCTTTCTTT.